The rows below give T cell receptor beta chains drawn from one sample of a study of human T cells and chemical hapten exposure. Using its own MiXCR run on the RACE reads, TCRdb lists one record per CDR3 protein. Among more than 90,000 distinct CDR3 sequences listed, approximately 10% were seen once. The sequenced sample was whole blood, obtained in connection with sensitization to the hapten diphenylcyclopropenone (DPC). The receptor set was obtained from a woman in her thirties or forties with alopecia areata. Some clones in this sample may be carry-over from other donors' samples. Both conserved end residues are part of each CDR3. A D gene is named only where the DNA matches it firmly. The size of a clone is reported for some rows only, either as once, few or many, or as a class for expanded clones.

D,J,size,V,CDR3,DNA
TRBD1,TRBJ1-3,.,TRBV7-8,CASSRTGDRGNTIYF,TGTGCCAGCAGCCGGACAGGGGATAGGGGAAACACCATATATTTT
.,TRBJ2-1,.,TRBV7-2,CASSWGRRGRNEQFF,TGTGCCAGCAGCTGGGGCCGGAGGGGTCGGAATGAGCAGTTCTTC
.,TRBJ2-1,.,TRBV2,CASGKRNEQFF,TGTGCCAGCGGAAAAAGGAATGAGCAGTTCTTC
TRBD2,TRBJ2-3,.,TRBV5-5,CASSLGTAGKTDTQYF,TGTGCCAGCAGCTTGGGCACAGCGGGGAAAACAGATACGCAGTATTTT
TRBD1,TRBJ1-5,many,TRBV3-1,CASSRQGRNQPQHF,TGTGCCAGCAGCCGACAGGGTAGAAATCAGCCCCAGCATTTT
TRBD1,TRBJ1-1,few,TRBV14,CASSQTGGGNTEAFF,TGTGCCAGCAGCCAGACAGGGGGAGGGAACACTGAAGCTTTCTTT
.,TRBJ2-3,many,TRBV7-6,CASTQDSSTDTQYF,TGTGCCAGCACCCAGGACTCTAGCACAGATACGCAGTATTTT
.,TRBJ1-5,few,TRBV27,CASSLSRGGQPQHF,TGTGCCAGCAGTTTATCCCGAGGGGGACAGCCCCAGCATTTT
.,TRBJ2-3,many,TRBV20-1,CSAREGQSLFTDTQYF,TGCAGTGCTAGAGAAGGACAGAGCCTCTTCACAGATACGCAGTATTTT
.,TRBJ2-2,few,TRBV12-5,CASGVLSGELFF,TGTGCTAGTGGTGTATTATCCGGGGAGCTGTTTTTT
.,TRBJ2-1,.,TRBV28,CASSSPGSSYNEQFF,TGTGCCAGCAGTTCCCCAGGTAGCTCCTACAATGAGCAGTTCTTC
.,TRBJ2-5,many,TRBV7-9,CASATGGARQETQYF,TGTGCCAGCGCTACGGGTGGCGCCCGCCAAGAGACCCAGTACTTC
.,TRBJ2-3,few,TRBV7-2,CASSLLGGDSTDTQYF,TGTGCCAGCAGCTTACTAGGCGGGGATAGCACAGATACGCAGTATTTT
TRBD2,TRBJ2-4,.,TRBV20-1,CSASPLAGDRNIQYF,TGCAGTGCTAGTCCCCTAGCGGGAGATAGAAACATTCAGTACTTC
.,TRBJ1-2,once,TRBV3-1,CASSTDAKKRSYTF,TGTGCCAGCAGCACGGACGCCAAGAAAAGAAGCTACACCTTC
TRBD1,TRBJ2-2,few,TRBV12-3/TRBV12-4,CASRGTGTGPRKNTGELFF,TGTGCCAGCAGGGGGACGGGGACAGGGCCCAGAAAGAACACCGGGGAGCTGTTTTTT
.,TRBJ1-1,few,TRBV3-1,CASSQGSRAEAFF,TGTGCCAGCAGCCAAGGGAGCAGGGCTGAAGCTTTCTTT
TRBD1,TRBJ1-2,few,TRBV29-1,CSAETGGYHGYTF,TGCAGCGCAGAGACAGGGGGTTACCATGGCTACACCTTC
TRBD1,TRBJ2-5,few,TRBV7-9,CASSLDQQGGETQYF,TGTGCCAGCAGCTTAGATCAACAGGGGGGAGAGACCCAGTACTTC
.,TRBJ1-5,many,TRBV5-4,CASSLAGGSNQPQHF,TGTGCCAGCAGCTTGGCAGGAGGGAGCAATCAGCCCCAGCATTTT
TRBD2,TRBJ2-3,.,TRBV7-2,CASSGGLVSDTQYF,TGTGCCAGCAGCGGGGGACTAGTCTCAGATACGCAGTATTTT
.,TRBJ1-1,few,TRBV6-4,CASRGGPGAEAFF,TGTGCCAGCAGGGGAGGCCCCGGGGCTGAAGCTTTCTTT
.,TRBJ1-1,many,TRBV5-4,CASSLEFLGTEAFF,TGTGCCAGCAGCTTGGAATTCCTAGGGACTGAAGCTTTCTTT
TRBD2,TRBJ2-1,many,TRBV6-2/TRBV6-3,CASSYLTSANEQFF,TGTGCCAGCAGTTACTTGACTAGCGCCAATGAGCAGTTCTTC
.,TRBJ2-3,many,TRBV4-3,CASSEGARGTDTQYF,TGCGCCAGCAGCGAAGGGGCTAGGGGCACAGATACGCAGTATTTT
TRBD2,TRBJ2-2,many,TRBV6-2/TRBV6-3,CASSYLLAGGRNTGELFF,TGTGCCAGCAGTTACCTCCTAGCGGGGGGTCGGAACACCGGGGAGCTGTTTTTT
.,TRBJ2-1,.,TRBV25-1,CAALGGNTYNEQFF,TGTGCCGCCCTTGGGGGGAATACCTACAATGAGCAGTTCTTC
.,TRBJ1-6,.,TRBV28,CASSSTREGGSPLHF,TGTGCCAGCAGTTCAACTCGGGAGGGCGGTTCACCCCTCCACTTT
TRBD2,TRBJ2-7,.,TRBV10-3,CAISPGLATGSYEKYF,TGTGCCATCAGCCCCGGACTAGCTACGGGCTCCTACGAGAAGTACTTC
.,TRBJ2-1,many,TRBV7-2,CASSSRRGSRDEQFF,TGTGCCAGCAGCTCCCGCCGGGGCTCGCGGGATGAGCAGTTCTTC
.,TRBJ2-5,.,TRBV6-2/TRBV6-3,CASTLLRGSAETQYF,TGTGCCAGCACCCTTCTGAGAGGGAGTGCAGAGACCCAGTACTTC
.,TRBJ1-3,.,TRBV6-6,CALRGGSGNTIYF,TGTGCCTTGAGGGGGGGCTCTGGAAACACCATATATTTT
.,TRBJ2-1,.,TRBV5-4,CASSLSGSQQFF,TGTGCCAGCAGCTTGAGCGGCTCTCAGCAGTTCTTC
.,TRBJ2-3,.,TRBV7-8,CASSLGAGDTQYF,TGTGCCAGCAGCTTAGGGGCCGGAGATACGCAGTATTTT
.,TRBJ2-7,many,TRBV6-5,CASSGRYEQYF,TGTGCCAGCAGTGGACGGTACGAGCAGTACTTC
.,TRBJ2-3,many,TRBV11-2,CASSPVGADTQYF,TGTGCCAGCAGCCCAGTCGGAGCCGATACGCAGTATTTT
.,TRBJ2-7,many,TRBV19,CASSTRTAPYEQYF,TGTGCCAGTAGTACACGGACAGCCCCCTACGAGCAGTACTTC
.,TRBJ1-5,.,TRBV7-2,CASSLARMEQGDTTQHF,TGTGCCAGCAGCTTAGCTAGGATGGAACAGGGAGATACCACCCAGCATTTT
.,TRBJ2-7,many,TRBV29-1,CSVERDRGNEQYF,TGCAGCGTTGAGCGGGACAGAGGCAACGAGCAGTACTTC
.,TRBJ2-3,.,TRBV18,CASSPIDSTDTQYF,TGTGCCAGCTCACCAATCGACAGCACAGATACGCAGTATTTT
.,TRBJ1-1,many,TRBV18,CASSPARAYTEAFF,TGTGCCAGCTCACCCGCCAGGGCCTACACTGAAGCTTTCTTT
TRBD1,TRBJ2-4,.,TRBV10-3,CAISRERTGQSKNIQYF,TGTGCCATCAGCAGAGAACGGACAGGGCAATCCAAAAACATTCAGTACTTC
TRBD1,TRBJ2-3,many,TRBV6-2/TRBV6-3,CASSDIPGTGISADTQYF,TGTGCCAGCAGTGACATACCGGGGACAGGGATTAGCGCAGATACGCAGTATTTT
.,TRBJ2-1,.,TRBV7-8,CASSLGAGSEQFF,TGTGCCAGCAGCTTAGGGGCTGGGAGTGAGCAGTTCTTC
.,TRBJ2-4,.,TRBV11-2,CASSLAGSIAKNIQYF,TGTGCCAGCAGCTTAGCCGGGAGCATAGCCAAAAACATTCAGTACTTC
.,TRBJ2-7,.,TRBV4-2,CASSRDSTSEQYF,TGTGCCAGCAGCCGGGACTCGACTTCGGAGCAGTACTTC